The 15 T cell receptor beta chains listed next were all sequenced from one sample in a study of blood T cells in healthy people across ages. A second roughly 6 to 11 cycle PCR used barcoded and J-beta primers. TCRdb re-analysed the 5' RACE reads in MiXCR, keeping a single row per CDR3 protein. In the table there are about 940,000 distinct CDR3 sequences, roughly 48% of which are singletons. The sequenced sample was blood. All receptors derive from a man aged 25 to 45 in good health.

The rearrangement joins TRBV5-1 to TRBJ2-7; maybe TRBD1 (6 bases). The CDR3 is 16 amino acids. Germline V gene data show CDR1 as SGHRS and CDR2 as YFSETQ. V was trimmed by 5 bases and J by 5 bases, leaving 23 bases between them. The CDR3 region is CASSSDPSQGVNEQYF. In DNA, the CDR3 is TGCGCCAGCAGTTCCGATCCTTCACAGGGAGTTAACGAGCAGTACTTC.

Only a few counts were recorded for this clonotype. The chain employs TRBV5-1 and TRBJ2-7, with D perhaps TRBD1 (5 bases). Germline V gene data show CDR1 as SGHRS and CDR2 as YFSETQ. V lost 0 bases and J lost 4, with 11 bases in between. This CDR3 is built from 14 residues. CDR3 sequence: CASSLATDTYEQYF. The DNA for the CDR3 is TGCGCCAGCAGCTTGGCGACGGACACATACGAGCAGTACTTC.

The genes are TRBV5-6 and TRBJ1-2; TRBD1 might be the D (6 bases). V was trimmed by 3 bases and J by 6 bases, leaving 21 bases between them. The CDR3 loop spans 16 amino acids. Germline CDR1 SGHDT, CDR2 YYEEEE. DNA of the CDR3: TGTGCCAGCAGCTCCTGGACAGTGAGGGTTGGCGATGGCTACACCTTC. Amino acids: CASSSWTVRVGDGYTF.

The chain employs TRBV7-8 and TRBJ2-2; 8 nucleotides match TRBD1. This CDR3 spans 15 amino acids. The V segment lost 5 bases and the J segment 4 bases; nucleotides outside the gene matches: 6. CDR1 SGHVS and CDR2 FQNEAQ come from the germline V gene. The CDR3: CASSRQGMSTGELFF. CDR3 DNA: TGTGCCAGCAGCCGACAGGGGATGAGCACCGGGGAGCTGTTTTTT. Complete variable domain (other parts from reference TRBV7-8 and TRBJ2-2): GAGVSQSPRYKVAKRGQDVALRCDPISGHVSLFWYQQALGQGPEFLTYFQNEAQLDKSGLPSDRFFAERPEGSVSTLKIQRTQQEDSAVYLCASSRQGMSTGELFFGEGSRLTVL.

This chain uses TRBV7-2 with TRBJ1-1; a possible D gene is TRBD1 (5 bases). In germline, CDR1 is SGHTA, CDR2 FQGNSA. The V gene lost 1 base and the J gene lost 6 bases, with 12 bases spanning the gap. The CDR3 runs to 14 residues. CDR3 bases: TGTGCCAGCAGCTTAGGCCGGGGACGGGCTGAAGCTTTCTTT. It yields the protein CASSLGRGRAEAFF.

Details on this clonotype: At one end, the junction sequence differs from germline, possibly due to a read error. V gene TRBV20-1 combines with J gene TRBJ2-1; D may correspond to TRBD1 or TRBD2 (5 bases each). The CDR3 sequence is 12 residues long. In germline, CDR1 is DFQATT, CDR2 SNEGSKA (reference sequence). This CDR3 reads CSARGDSGTQFF. The DNA of the CDR3 is TGCAGTGCCAGAGGCGACTCTGGGACCCAGTTCTTC.

This clonotype has more than one count but fewer than ten. The CDR3 reads CASNEGAYEQYF. The CDR3 DNA reads TGTGCCAGCAATGAGGGAGCCTACGAGCAGTACTTC. J is TRBJ2-5 and V is TRBV6-2 or TRBV6-3, with a tentative D call TRBD2 (5 bases). The J call may be in error: the DNA end matches TRBJ2-7 better. The V gene's germline CDR1 is MNHEY and CDR2 SVGEGT. This CDR3 has 12 residues.

The rearrangement joins TRBV7-2 to TRBJ1-3; the D is unclear. Germline V gene data show CDR1 as SGHTA and CDR2 as FQGNSA. V was pared by 1 base and J by 0 bases, with 7 bases between. The CDR3 is made up of 15 amino acids. CDR3 in DNA: TGTGCCAGCAGCTTAGAACCGGTCTCTGGAAACACCATATATTTT. Translating gives CASSLEPVSGNTIYF.

V usage is TRBV5-8 and J usage is TRBJ2-5, with 7 bases fitting TRBD1. Trimming removed 0 bases from V and 5 bases from J; junction bases left unmatched: 4. The CDR3 extends over 14 amino acids. Germline V lookup: CDR1 SGHTS, CDR2 YDEGEE. As DNA, the CDR3 is TGTGCCAGCAGCTTGGTAGGGGGCGTGGAGACCCAGTACTTC. Protein sequence: CASSLVGGVETQYF.

This clonotype was counted between two and nine times. The J gene is TRBJ2-1, the V gene TRBV4-3, with 12 nucleotides matching TRBD2. After removal of 2 bases from V and 4 bases from J, the junction contained 3 bases not matched to a gene. In germline, CDR1 is LGHNA, CDR2 YSLEER. The CDR3 totals 16 residues. The CDR3, as DNA: TGCGCCAGCAGCCAATGGACTAGCGGGACTTACAATGAGCAGTTCTTC. It yields the protein CASSQWTSGTYNEQFF.

This clonotype came up a few times. This chain uses TRBV20-1 with TRBJ2-1; 15 nucleotides line up with TRBD2. This CDR3 has 18 amino acids. The germline gives CDR1 DFQATT, CDR2 SNEGSKA (reference sequence). V shed 5 bases and J 6 bases; nucleotides not matched to a gene: 14. The CDR3: CSAPRTSGGAAVVNEQFF. The CDR3 DNA reads TGCAGTGCTCCTCGGACTAGCGGGGGGGCCGCAGTTGTCAATGAGCAGTTCTTC.

The CDR3 region is CASSPWGGGSNQPQHF. In DNA form, the CDR3 reads TGTGCCAGCAGCCCCTGGGGGGGTGGCAGCAATCAGCCCCAGCATTTT. The rearrangement joins TRBV7-2 to TRBJ1-5; D might be TRBD1 (5 bases). CDR1 and CDR2 from the germline V gene are SGHTA and FQGNSA. The length of the CDR3 is 16 residues. Trimming took off 5 bases at V and 1 base at J, with 15 bases between the two ends.

The J gene is TRBJ1-5, the V gene TRBV6-2 or TRBV6-3; the D gene is possibly TRBD1 (5 bases). Between the trimmed V and J ends, which lost 2 bases and 3 bases, there was a span of 8 bases. Looked up from germline, CDR1 is MNHEY and CDR2 is SVGEGT. The CDR3 is made up of 14 amino acids. CDR3 loop: CASSYTGANQPQHF. Written as DNA, the CDR3 is TGTGCCAGCAGTTACACCGGGGCCAATCAGCCCCAGCATTTT.

This clonotype was recorded at least ten times. The chain combines TRBV6-5 with TRBJ2-6; D uncertain. Per the germline V gene, CDR1 is MNHEY and CDR2 is SVGAGI. The CDR3 length is 15 residues. The V and J ends lost 2 bases and 4 bases respectively, with 9 bases between them. CDR3 amino acids: CASSYEDSGANVLTF. The CDR3 DNA sequence: TGTGCCAGCAGTTACGAGGATTCGGGGGCCAACGTCCTGACTTTC.

The V and J genes are TRBV27 and TRBJ2-1; 9 bases align to TRBD2. Germline CDR1 is MNHEY and CDR2 is SMNVEV (reference sequence). The CDR3 covers 15 residues. J gave up 9 bases and V 3 bases, and 9 bases lay outside the gene matches. The DNA for the CDR3 is TGTGCCAGCAGTTTCGGCGGGGGGGCACAGGGTGAGCAGTTCTTC. As protein: CASSFGGGAQGEQFF.